Listed below are T cell receptor beta chains from one sample, sequenced in a study of blood T cell repertoires in COVID-19. The table came from immunoSEQ multiplex PCR; TCRdb's copy has only in-frame clones and leaves some out. The table shows some 270,000 clones, with about 89% occurring only once. Sequencing was carried out using PBMCs or T cells enriched from blood (not recorded which). These receptors were obtained from a woman in her 40s who had recovered from COVID-19. CDR3s include the opening cysteine and the closing phenylalanine or tryptophan. The D gene is left open where the match is weak. Rows may omit the clone size; those that give it use once, few, many or a size class.

DNA,CDR3,D,size,V,J,length
TGTGCCAGCAGTTACAGAACGAACAGGGGGGATGAAAAACTGTTTTTT,CASSYRTNRGDEKLFF,TRBD1,-,TRBV6-5,TRBJ1-4,16
TGTGCCAGCAGCCCCAGTAGCGGGGCTCGTACGCAGTATTTT,CASSPSSGARTQYF,TRBD2,-,TRBV3-1/TRBV3-2,TRBJ2-3,14
TGTGCCAGCAGCCCTCGGACTAGCGGGTCCTCCGGGGAGCTGTTTTTT,CASSPRTSGSSGELFF,TRBD2,-,TRBV9,TRBJ2-2,16
TGTGCCAGCAGCCTGCGCGGGGCTCGTTACGGTTACACCTTC,CASSLRGARYGYTF,-,-,TRBV14,TRBJ1-2,14
TGTGCCAGCACGGTGGCTGGAAACACCATATATTTT,CASTVAGNTIYF,-,few,TRBV2,TRBJ1-3,12
TGTGCGACCAGGGAGAACGCGCGTGGCTACACCTTC,CATRENARGYTF,-,-,TRBV10-3,TRBJ1-2,12
TGTGCCAGTAGTACTTTGGCAGACTCTGGAAACACCATATATTTT,CASSTLADSGNTIYF,-,-,TRBV19,TRBJ1-3,15
TGTGCCACCAGTCTGCGGTCCTATGGCTACACCTTC,CATSLRSYGYTF,-,-,TRBV15,TRBJ1-2,12
TGCGCCAGCAGCTCGACAGGGGTGGCTAATGAAAAACTGTTTTTT,CASSSTGVANEKLFF,TRBD1,-,TRBV5-1,TRBJ1-4,15
TGCGCCAGCAGCTTTACTGGGGCGGCCAACACTGAAGCTTTCTTT,CASSFTGAANTEAFF,-,-,TRBV5-1,TRBJ1-1,15
TGTGCCAGCTCATCAGATCAGGGGGCGACTAATTCACCCCTCCACTTT,CASSSDQGATNSPLHF,TRBD1,once,TRBV18,TRBJ1-6,16
TGTGCCAGCAGTGAAATTGGGGGGGGAGAGACCCAGTACTTC,CASSEIGGGETQYF,TRBD2,-,TRBV2,TRBJ2-5,14
TGTGCCAGCAGTTTAAACAGGGGAGATGGCTACACCTTC,CASSLNRGDGYTF,TRBD1,-,TRBV12-3/TRBV12-4,TRBJ1-2,13
TGTGCCAGCAGCTTAGTTGGCAGTAATTCGGCGGGGCTCTATGGCTACACCTTC,CASSLVGSNSAGLYGYTF,-,-,TRBV7-8,TRBJ1-2,18
TGTGCCATCAAAGAAGGGGGCTTGGGGAACAATGAGCAGTTCTTC,CAIKEGGLGNNEQFF,TRBD1,-,TRBV6-6,TRBJ2-1,15
TGCGCCAGCAGCTTGGCCAGCGGCACAGATACGCAGTATTTT,CASSLASGTDTQYF,-,-,TRBV5-1,TRBJ2-3,14
TGTGCCAGCAGTCCACAGGGACACTATGGCTACACCTTC,CASSPQGHYGYTF,-,-,TRBV27,TRBJ1-2,13
TGTGCCAGCAGTTTGGGAACCGGGACAGCCAACACTGAAGCTTTCTTT,CASSLGTGTANTEAFF,TRBD1,-,TRBV5-4,TRBJ1-1,16
TGTGCCAGCAAAAGACAGGGCCCCGAGACCCAGTACTTC,CASKRQGPETQYF,TRBD1,-,TRBV6-5,TRBJ2-5,13
TGCGCCAGCAGCCGAGGGACTAGCGGGGGTCCAAACACCGGGGAGCTGTTTTTT,CASSRGTSGGPNTGELFF,TRBD2,-,TRBV5-1,TRBJ2-2,18